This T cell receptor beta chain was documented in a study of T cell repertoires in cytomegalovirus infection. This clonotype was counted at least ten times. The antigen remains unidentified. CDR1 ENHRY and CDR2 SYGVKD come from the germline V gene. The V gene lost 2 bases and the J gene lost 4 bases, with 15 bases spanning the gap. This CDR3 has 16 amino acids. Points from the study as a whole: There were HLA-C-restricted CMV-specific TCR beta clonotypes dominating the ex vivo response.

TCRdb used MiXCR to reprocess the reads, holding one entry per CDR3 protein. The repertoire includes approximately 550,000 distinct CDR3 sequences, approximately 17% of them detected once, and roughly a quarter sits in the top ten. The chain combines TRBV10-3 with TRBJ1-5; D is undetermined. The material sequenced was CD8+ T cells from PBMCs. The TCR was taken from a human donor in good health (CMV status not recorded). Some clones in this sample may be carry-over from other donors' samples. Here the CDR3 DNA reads TGTGCCATCAGTGAGCGACCGGAGGGAGGTAATCAGCCCCAGCATTTT. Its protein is CAISERPEGGNQPQHF.